Listed here are 29 T cell receptor beta chains from one sample, sequenced in a study of blood T cell repertoires in COVID-19. TCRdb's table, derived via immunoSEQ multiplex PCR, lists solely in-frame clones and lacks some. The sample records over 30,000 clones, about 85% being singletons. Sequencing was carried out using peripheral blood. The receptors were sampled from a man older than 75 with active or convalescent COVID-19.

The rearrangement links TRBV5-5 to TRBJ1-1; D ambiguous. The V end was cut by 5 bases, the J end by 8 bases, with 16 bases between. The germline gives CDR1 SGHKS, CDR2 YYEKEE (reference sequence). The CDR3 is 13 amino acids. The CDR3 bases are TGTGCCAGCAGACCAGGATCAGCCCTCGAAGCTTTCTTT. Amino acid sequence: CASRPGSALEAFF.

The genes are TRBV7-3 and TRBJ2-2; 7 bases are a match to TRBD2. This CDR3 is 17 amino acids long. The germline gives CDR1 SGHTA, CDR2 FQGTGA. The ends lost 5 bases at V and 2 bases at J; junction bases unmatched: 11. DNA of the CDR3: TGTGCCAGCAGCCCGGGGGGTTCTTACTCCAACACCGGGGAGCTGTTTTTT. Protein product: CASSPGGSYSNTGELFF.

This clone has more than one count but fewer than ten. The chain links TRBV19 to TRBJ2-1; 10 bases match TRBD1. Per the germline V gene, CDR1 is LNHDA and CDR2 is SQIVND (reference sequence). With V trimmed by 6 bases and J by 7 bases, 15 bases remained unmatched. The CDR3 loop spans 17 amino acids. CDR3 DNA: TGTGCCAGTAGCCCCTTGACAGGGGGCATTCGTATAAATGAGCAGTTCTTC. It encodes CASSPLTGGIRINEQFF.

As concerns this clone: This same CDR3 is encoded by further DNA sequences in the sample. The chain recombines TRBV29-1 with TRBJ1-2; 9 bases align to TRBD1. Germline trimming cut 5 bases from V and 3 bases from J; bases unmatched to any gene: 4. Germline CDR1 reads SQVTM; CDR2 reads ANQGSEA. The CDR3 covers 13 residues. The CDR3 loop reads CSVPDRGYYGYTF. CDR3 nucleotides: TGCAGCGTTCCGGACAGGGGATACTATGGCTACACCTTC.

A single count supports this clone. V usage is TRBV24-1 and J usage is TRBJ2-1, with TRBD2 matching over 10 bases. The length of the CDR3 is 16 residues. Germline V lookup: CDR1 KGHDR, CDR2 SFDVKD. Unmatched junction bases numbered 7, after V lost 2 bases and J lost 7 bases. CDR3 nucleotide sequence: TGTGCCACCAGTGATTCGAGGCCTAGCGGGAGAAATGAGCAGTTCTTC. Translated, it gives CATSDSRPSGRNEQFF.

This clone was observed a single time. This chain uses TRBV9 with TRBJ2-1; 8 nucleotides agree with TRBD2. Germline trimming cut 4 bases from V and 7 bases from J; bases unmatched to any gene: 10. CDR3 size: 15 residues. CDR1 is SGDLS, CDR2 YYNGEE, per germline. Here the CDR3 reads CASSSSGTSVNEQFF. The CDR3 DNA reads TGTGCCAGCAGCAGCTCCGGGACTAGTGTGAATGAGCAGTTCTTC.

The chain has TRBV4-3 and TRBJ2-7, with 7 positions matching TRBD1. Germline V gives CDR1 LGHNA, CDR2 YSLEER. J gave up 2 bases and V 1 base, and 8 bases lay outside the gene matches. There are 16 residues in the CDR3. CDR3 loop: CASSQGSTGSPYEQYF. CDR3 DNA sequence: TGCGCCAGCAGCCAAGGCTCGACAGGGTCCCCCTACGAGCAGTACTTC.

V usage is TRBV7-2 and J usage is TRBJ1-6; D gene unclear. Between the trimmed V and J ends, which lost 0 bases and 14 bases, there was a span of 17 bases. There are 15 residues in the CDR3. Germline-derived CDR1 and CDR2 are SGHTA and FQGNSA. CDR3 in amino acids: CASSLAIQEGASLHF. CDR3 coding DNA: TGTGCCAGCAGCTTAGCGATCCAGGAGGGCGCTTCCCTCCACTTT.

The V and J genes are TRBV27 and TRBJ1-2; D ambiguous. The CDR3 runs 14 residues. Germline V gene lookup returns CDR1 MNHEY and CDR2 SMNVEV (reference sequence). V was shortened by 0 bases and J by 8 bases, with 13 bases between the two germline ends. In DNA form, the CDR3 reads TGTGCCAGCAGTTTATCGTACGGACTGGGGGGCTACACCTTC. Protein: CASSLSYGLGGYTF.

This chain uses TRBV19 with TRBJ2-2; D may be TRBD1 (6 bases). The ends were cut back, 6 bases at V and 0 bases at J, with 8 bases in the middle. Germline CDR1 and CDR2: LNHDA and SQIVND (reference sequence). The CDR3 extends over 14 amino acids. The CDR3 sequence is CASRGTSNTGELFF. DNA for the CDR3: TGTGCCAGTAGGGGGACATCGAACACCGGGGAGCTGTTTTTT.

The V gene is TRBV5-6, the J gene TRBJ1-5; D gene ambiguous. CDR1 is SGHDT and CDR2 is YYEEEE in the germline V gene. Trimming cost V 0 bases and J 6 bases, with 7 bases left between them. The CDR3 consists of 13 residues. The CDR3 region has the DNA TGTGCCAGCAGCTTGGGAGGTTTTCAGCCCCAGCATTTT. Protein product: CASSLGGFQPQHF.

V usage is TRBV9 and J usage is TRBJ2-3; 8 positions match TRBD2. Trimming took 2 bases from V and 4 from J; bases not matched to a gene: 3. Looked up from germline, CDR1 is SGDLS and CDR2 is YYNGEE. CDR3 length equals 14 residues. CDR3 in DNA: TGTGCCAGCAGCGTTTCGGGGGGGCCAGATACGCAGTATTTT. Amino acids: CASSVSGGPDTQYF.

This chain uses TRBV29-1 with TRBJ2-5; D possibly corresponds to TRBD2 (6 bases). V shed 4 bases and J shed 5 bases, with 11 bases lying between them. CDR3 length equals 12 residues. Germline assignment: CDR1 SQVTM and CDR2 ANQGSEA. CDR3 in DNA: TGCAGCGTTGGGCGGGGTACTGAGACCCAGTACTTC. Translation: CSVGRGTETQYF.

Here the CDR3 DNA reads TGTGCCAGCGGGAAGCAGCGGGGGGACCAAGAGACCCAGTACTTC. Protein: CASGKQRGDQETQYF. The chain carries TRBV19 and TRBJ2-5; 9 bases fit TRBD2. The germline gives CDR1 LNHDA, CDR2 SQIVND (reference sequence). J lost 0 bases, V lost 9 bases, and 8 bases had no gene match. This CDR3 contains 15 residues. The complete variable domain, with remaining parts taken from reference TRBV19 and TRBJ2-5, reads DGGITQSPKYLFRKEGQNVTLSCEQNLNHDAMYWYRQDPGQGLRLIYYSQIVNDFQKGDIAEGYSVSREKKESFPLTVTSAQKNPTAFYLCASGKQRGDQETQYFGPGTRLLVL.

The chain is built from TRBV7-3 and TRBJ1-1; TRBD1 aligns across 8 bases. Looked up from germline, CDR1 is SGHTA and CDR2 is FQGTGA. Losses at the gene ends were 0 bases for V and 6 bases for J; bases not matched to a gene: 6. The length of the CDR3 is 15 residues. CDR3 bases: TGTGCCAGCAGCTTAACCTTCGACAGGGGAGCTGAAGCTTTCTTT. Amino acid sequence: CASSLTFDRGAEAFF.

This clone was seen many times. In nucleotides, the CDR3 is TGCGCCAGCAGCCCACAACAGGGGGCGAGCACTGAAGCTTTCTTT. Encoded protein: CASSPQQGASTEAFF. The chain couples TRBV4-3 to TRBJ1-1; 9 nucleotides line up with TRBD1. V lost 4 bases and J lost 4; bases outside the gene matches: 7. This CDR3 contains 15 residues. CDR1 and CDR2 from the germline V gene are LGHNA and YSLEER.

This chain joins TRBV6-6 and TRBJ2-5, with D possibly TRBD2 on 5 matching bases. Deletions cut 0 bases from V and 5 bases from J, with 13 bases between. This CDR3 comprises 15 residues. Germline V lookup: CDR1 MNHNY, CDR2 SVGAGI (reference sequence). The CDR3 spells CASSYSSSVGETQYF. In DNA, the CDR3 is TGTGCCAGCAGTTACTCGAGTAGCGTTGGGGAGACCCAGTACTTC.

J is TRBJ1-4 and V is TRBV4-3; unclear D gene. Germline V gene data show CDR1 as LGHNA and CDR2 as YSLEER. The CDR3 is 16 amino acids. Trimming removed 1 base at V and 0 bases at J, with 9 bases between. The CDR3 region is CASSQVSVATNEKLFF. CDR3 coding DNA: TGCGCCAGCAGCCAAGTTTCAGTTGCAACTAATGAAAAACTGTTTTTT.

Concerning this clone itself: One end of the junction does not line up with germline, which may come from a read error. The chain employs TRBV19 and TRBJ2-2, with 7 bases aligning to TRBD1. The CDR3 totals 15 residues. The germline CDR1 and CDR2 sequences are LNHDA and SQIVND (reference sequence). CDR3 loop: CVSSAGGYNTGELFF. DNA of the CDR3: TGTGTCAGTAGCGCAGGGGGATACAACACCGGGGAGCTGTTTTTT. Full variable domain (remainder filled in from reference TRBV19 and TRBJ2-2): DGGITQSPKYLFRKEGQNVTLSCEQNLNHDAMYWYRQDPGQGLRLIYYSQIVNDFQKGDIAEGYSVSREKKESFPLTVTSAQKNPTAFYLCVSSAGGYNTGELFFGEGSRLTVL.

The chain joins TRBV7-2 to TRBJ1-4; D remains ambiguous. The germline V gene encodes CDR1 SGHTA and CDR2 FQGNSA. There are 14 residues in the CDR3. The germline V and J ends were trimmed by 2 bases and 4 bases, with 8 bases remaining between them. CDR3 protein: CASSLFADNEKLFF. The CDR3, as DNA: TGTGCCAGCAGCTTATTTGCAGATAATGAAAAACTGTTTTTT.

This clone has a single count. The chain has TRBV19 and TRBJ2-3, with 10 nucleotides matching TRBD2. CDR3 length equals 16 residues. V lost 0 bases, J lost 6 bases, and 6 bases stayed unmatched. From germline, CDR1 is LNHDA and CDR2 SQIVND (reference sequence). CDR3 protein: CASSIESGRATDTQYF. The CDR3 DNA follows: TGTGCCAGTAGTATAGAAAGCGGGAGGGCCACCGATACGCAGTATTTT.

The rearrangement links TRBV3-1 (or the pseudogene TRBV3-2) to TRBJ1-2; no firm D call. Deletions cut 3 bases from V and 2 bases from J, with 7 bases between. The CDR3 loop spans 13 amino acids. Germline V gene sequence: CDR1 LGHDT, CDR2 YNNKEL (reference sequence). The CDR3 spells CASSQVENYGYTF. The CDR3 region has the DNA TGTGCCAGCAGCCAGGTTGAGAACTATGGCTACACCTTC.

This clone was picked up one time. V usage is TRBV7-9 and J usage is TRBJ2-7; TRBD1 matches 10 bases. The CDR3 consists of 17 residues. Germline lookup yields CDR1 SEHNR and CDR2 FQNEAQ (reference sequence). Trimming took 1 base from V and 6 from J; bases not matched to a gene: 12. The CDR3 reads CASSLGRSGGQGSEQYF. The CDR3 bases are TGTGCCAGCAGCTTAGGTCGATCGGGGGGACAGGGGTCCGAGCAGTACTTC.

The gene calls are TRBV4-1 and TRBJ1-6; a weak D match, TRBD1 (5 bases). V gave up 0 bases and J gave up 14 bases, with 20 bases separating them. CDR1 and CDR2 (germline): MGHRA, YSYEKL. The CDR3 has 16 residues. The CDR3 loop reads CASSQDLVGGAAALHF. The CDR3 DNA is TGCGCCAGCAGCCAAGATCTGGTGGGAGGGGCTGCGGCCCTCCACTTT.

The rearrangement links TRBV2 to TRBJ1-6; D ambiguous. The V end lost 4 bases, the J end lost 10 bases, and 14 bases lay between the germline ends. The germline V gene encodes CDR1 SNHLY and CDR2 FYNNEI. CDR3 size: 14 residues. The CDR3 region is CASSVQETRSPLHF. CDR3 coding DNA: TGTGCCAGCAGTGTTCAAGAAACTCGGTCACCCCTCCACTTT.

V and J are TRBV5-4 and TRBJ1-1; D may be TRBD1 (6 bases). The ends were cut back, 4 bases at V and 0 bases at J, with 13 bases in the middle. Germline CDR1 reads SGHNT; CDR2 reads YYREEE (reference sequence). CDR3 length: 15 amino acids. CDR3 sequence reads: CASSRGGAMNTEAFF. The CDR3 DNA reads as TGTGCCAGCAGCCGGGGGGGGGCTATGAACACTGAAGCTTTCTTT.

The chain is built from TRBV27 and TRBJ2-5; weak D call: TRBD1 (6 bases). The V end was cut by 7 bases, the J end by 5 bases, with 14 bases between. Germline V gene sequence: CDR1 MNHEY, CDR2 SMNVEV (reference sequence). The CDR3 consists of 13 residues. CDR3 sequence reads: CASMVGAGETQYF. The CDR3 coding sequence is TGTGCCAGCATGGTGGGGGCTGGGGAGACCCAGTACTTC.

J is TRBJ2-1 and V is TRBV5-1; D is unresolved. This CDR3 spans 13 amino acids. Deletions cut 2 bases from V and 6 bases from J, with 9 bases between. Germline lookup yields CDR1 SGHRS and CDR2 YFSETQ. CDR3 coding DNA: TGCGCCAGCAGCTTATCTCGTTCCAATGAGCAGTTCTTC. It codes for CASSLSRSNEQFF. The full variable domain, its missing parts supplied by reference TRBV5-1 and TRBJ2-1, is KAGVTQTPRYLIKTRGQQVTLSCSPISGHRSVSWYQQTPGQGLQFLFEYFSETQRNKGNFPGRFSGRQFSNSRSEMNVSTLELGDSALYLCASSLSRSNEQFFGPGTRLTVL.

The table lists this clone with a few counts. The chain recombines TRBV29-1 with TRBJ1-1; 7 bases agree with TRBD1. The CDR3 consists of 12 residues. The J segment lost 6 bases and the V segment lost 6 bases, leaving 7 bases of the junction unmatched. CDR1 is SQVTM and CDR2 is ANQGSEA in the germline V gene. The CDR3 DNA follows: TGCAGCGTGGAAAGACAGGGTTCTGAAGCTTTCTTT. As protein: CSVERQGSEAFF.